This TCR beta chain comes out of a study of CD8+ T cells in alopecia areata. Sorting of the five patients' CD4+ cells gave CD25+CD127- cells as the output. The table lists this clone with a few counts. Isolated RNA was reverse transcribed into cDNA used as the sequencing template. The data were produced by immunoSEQ multiplex PCR, yet TCRdb's version contains in-frame clones alone and is incomplete. The sample carries about 7,500 clones, 60% to 85% recorded once. Germline V CDR1 and CDR2: KGHSH, LQKENI. This CDR3 has 14 residues. V was trimmed by 2 bases and J by 4 bases, leaving 11 bases between them.

This receptor was identified in a human donor with alopecia areata. The material sequenced was CD4+ Tregs sorted from blood. V is TRBV18 and J is TRBJ1-1; D call uncertain. CDR3 amino acids: CASSPVSGGTEAFF. In DNA, the CDR3 is TGTGCCAGCTCACCAGTTTCCGGAGGCACTGAAGCTTTCTTT.